The rows below give T cell receptor beta chains drawn from one sample of a study of blood T cell repertoires in COVID-19. Only in-frame clones appear in the TCRdb table, and some are missing; sequencing was by immunoSEQ multiplex PCR. The sample lists roughly 90,000 clones; 70% to 90% were seen once. The sequenced material came from peripheral blood. The receptors come from a man in his fifties or sixties with COVID-19, enrolled during active disease. Both conserved end residues are part of each CDR3. Each record gives: D gene, V gene, J gene, clone size, CDR3 protein, CDR3 DNA. A D gene is named only where the DNA matches it firmly. Expanded clones are given a class, and other clones once, few, many or no size at all.

D: -; V: TRBV6-5; J: TRBJ1-2; size: -; CDR3: CASSYSRTAGTYGYTF; DNA: TGTGCCAGCAGTTACTCCAGAACCGCGGGGACGTATGGCTACACCTTC
D: TRBD2; V: TRBV30; J: TRBJ2-7; size: -; CDR3: CAWSPGGARYEQYF; DNA: TGTGCCTGGAGTCCGGGGGGGGCGAGGTACGAGCAGTACTTC
D: -; V: TRBV6-5; J: TRBJ1-5; size: few; CDR3: CASRPSADSNQPQHF; DNA: TGTGCCAGCAGGCCGTCGGCGGATAGCAATCAGCCCCAGCATTTT
D: TRBD1; V: TRBV5-4; J: TRBJ1-1; size: -; CDR3: CASSPGTGDNTEAFF; DNA: TGTGCCAGCAGCCCCGGGACAGGGGACAACACTGAAGCTTTCTTT
D: -; V: TRBV12-3/TRBV12-4; J: TRBJ1-4; size: -; CDR3: CASRQDGNEKLFF; DNA: TGTGCCAGCCGACAGGACGGTAATGAAAAACTGTTTTTT
D: TRBD2; V: TRBV5-4; J: TRBJ2-7; size: -; CDR3: CASSFSGTTYEQYF; DNA: TGTGCCAGCAGCTTCTCCGGGACTACCTACGAGCAGTACTTC
D: TRBD1; V: TRBV5-1; J: TRBJ2-7; size: once; CDR3: CASSPGQAFYEQYF; DNA: TGCGCCAGCAGCCCGGGACAGGCTTTCTACGAGCAGTACTTC
D: TRBD1; V: TRBV5-1; J: TRBJ2-7; size: -; CDR3: CASSLTGTGPYEQYF; DNA: TGCGCCAGCAGCTTAACCGGGACAGGCCCCTACGAGCAGTACTTC
D: -; V: TRBV12-3/TRBV12-4; J: TRBJ1-2; size: -; CDR3: CASSLSADYGYTF; DNA: TGTGCCAGCAGTTTATCTGCGGACTATGGCTACACCTTC
D: -; V: TRBV5-5; J: TRBJ2-5; size: -; CDR3: CASISALGTQYF; DNA: TGTGCCAGCATTTCTGCTCTCGGGACCCAGTACTTC
D: TRBD1; V: TRBV7-9; J: TRBJ2-7; size: -; CDR3: CASSGDGTGLLEQYF; DNA: TGTGCCAGCAGCGGAGACGGGACAGGGCTGCTCGAGCAGTACTTC
D: -; V: TRBV4-3; J: TRBJ1-4; size: -; CDR3: CASSQDPAGANEKLFF; DNA: TGCGCCAGCAGCCAAGATCCCGCAGGGGCGAATGAAAAACTGTTTTTT
D: -; V: TRBV21-1; J: TRBJ1-2; size: -; CDR3: CASSKDRGHGGYTF; DNA: TGTGCCAGCAGCAAAGACAGGGGGCACGGAGGCTACACCTTC